This T cell receptor beta chain was documented in a study of blood T cell repertoires in COVID-19. Study-level background: The analysed material was cDNA or gDNA that came from T cells, B-cell-depleted T cells, or PBMCs.

This clone was recorded once. The CDR3 length is 13 residues. CDR1 MDHEN and CDR2 SYDVKM come from the germline V gene. V was clipped by 10 bases and J by 4 bases; unmatched bases: 5. Per the study methods: Scientists estimated how many nucleated cells there were by amplifying reference gene primers. Produced via immunoSEQ multiplex PCR; TCRdb's table is partial and in-frame only. D and trimming were read from the DNA, whereas the V and J calls and clone size are those reported in that table. The sample carries roughly 100,000 clones, approximately 87% recorded once. J is TRBJ2-5 and V is TRBV28; 11 bases agree with TRBD1. This TCR was sampled from a man aged 50-59 years with acute or convalescent COVID-19. Sequencing input: peripheral blood. The CDR3 protein is CATKGQGGETQYF. The CDR3 nucleotides are TGTGCCACCAAGGGACAGGGGGGAGAGACCCAGTACTTC.